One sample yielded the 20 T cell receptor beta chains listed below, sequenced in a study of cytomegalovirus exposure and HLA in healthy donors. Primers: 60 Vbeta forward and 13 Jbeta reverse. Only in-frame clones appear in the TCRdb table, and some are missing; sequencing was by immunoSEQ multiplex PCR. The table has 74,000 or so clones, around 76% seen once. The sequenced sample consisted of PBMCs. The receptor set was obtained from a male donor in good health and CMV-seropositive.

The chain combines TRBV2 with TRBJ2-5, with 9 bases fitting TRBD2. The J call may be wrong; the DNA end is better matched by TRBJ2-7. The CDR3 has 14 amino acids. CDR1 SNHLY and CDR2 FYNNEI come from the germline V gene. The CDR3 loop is CASRGRLAAYEQYF. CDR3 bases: TGTGCCAGCAGGGGGAGACTAGCGGCCTACGAGCAGTACTTC.

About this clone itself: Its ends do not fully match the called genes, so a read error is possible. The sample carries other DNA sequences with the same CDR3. In nucleotides, the CDR3 is TGCGCCAGCAGCTCCCAGGGGGGACTTTTGGGGGAGCAGTACTTC. Encoded protein: CASSSQGGLLGEQYF. V is TRBV5-8 and J is TRBJ2-7, with a possible D match to TRBD1 (7 bases). Per the germline V gene, CDR1 is SGHTS and CDR2 is YDEGEE. There are 15 residues in the CDR3.

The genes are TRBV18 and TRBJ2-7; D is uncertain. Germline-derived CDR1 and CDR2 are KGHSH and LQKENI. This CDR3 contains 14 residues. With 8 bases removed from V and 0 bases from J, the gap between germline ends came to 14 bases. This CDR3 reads CASLREPLSYEQYF. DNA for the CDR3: TGTGCCAGCCTCCGAGAACCGCTCTCCTACGAGCAGTACTTC.

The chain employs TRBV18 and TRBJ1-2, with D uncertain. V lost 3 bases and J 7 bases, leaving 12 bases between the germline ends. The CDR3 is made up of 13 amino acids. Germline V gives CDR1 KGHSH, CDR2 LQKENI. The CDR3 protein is CASSPERAGGYTF. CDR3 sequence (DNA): TGTGCCAGCTCACCGGAACGGGCGGGTGGCTACACCTTC.

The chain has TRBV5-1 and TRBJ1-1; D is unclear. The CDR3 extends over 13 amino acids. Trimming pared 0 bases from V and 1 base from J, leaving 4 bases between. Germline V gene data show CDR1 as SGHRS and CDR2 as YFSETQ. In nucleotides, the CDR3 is TGCGCCAGCAGCTTGGCAGAGAACACTGAAGCTTTCTTT. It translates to CASSLAENTEAFF.

The CDR3 region has the DNA TGTGCCAGCAGGTTGACAGGGGGCTCCGGGGAGCTGTTTTTT. Residues: CASRLTGGSGELFF. V gene TRBV6-1 combines with J gene TRBJ2-2, with 10 positions matching TRBD1. The CDR3 loop spans 14 amino acids. Germline loops: CDR1 MNHNS, CDR2 SASEGT. The V segment lost 6 bases and the J segment 6 bases; nucleotides outside the gene matches: 4.

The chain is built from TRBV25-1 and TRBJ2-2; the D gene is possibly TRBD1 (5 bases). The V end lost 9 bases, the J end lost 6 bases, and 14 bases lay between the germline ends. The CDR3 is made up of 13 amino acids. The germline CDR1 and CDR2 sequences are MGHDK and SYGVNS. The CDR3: CASGLGAPGELFF. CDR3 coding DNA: TGTGCCAGTGGTCTAGGGGCTCCCGGGGAGCTGTTTTTT.

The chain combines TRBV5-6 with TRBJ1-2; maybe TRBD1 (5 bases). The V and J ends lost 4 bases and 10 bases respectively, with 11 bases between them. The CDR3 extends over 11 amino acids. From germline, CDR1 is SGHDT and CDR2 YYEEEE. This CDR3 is CASSQRGIYTF. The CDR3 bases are TGTGCCAGCAGCCAACGGGGGATCTACACCTTC. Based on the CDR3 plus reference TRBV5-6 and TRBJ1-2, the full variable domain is DAGVTQSPTHLIKTRGQQVTLRCSPKSGHDTVSWYQQALGQGPQFIFQYYEEEERQRGNFPDRFSGHQFPNYSSELNVNALLLGDSALYLCASSQRGIYTFGSGTRLTVV.

In nucleotides, the CDR3 is TGTGCCAGCACCCAAGTCAGTGTTGTGGAGCAGTACTTC. Encoded protein: CASTQVSVVEQYF. The V and J genes are TRBV11-2 and TRBJ2-7; D remains unclear. This CDR3 is built from 13 residues. Trimming took off 7 bases at V and 7 bases at J, with 17 bases between the two ends. Germline V CDR1 and CDR2: SGHAT, FQNNGV. Drawing the rest from reference TRBV11-2 and TRBJ2-7, the complete variable domain is EAGVAQSPRYKIIEKRQSVAFWCNPISGHATLYWYQQILGQGPKLLIQFQNNGVVDDSQLPKDRFSAERLKGVDSTLKIQPAKLEDSAVYLCASTQVSVVEQYFGPGTRLTVT.

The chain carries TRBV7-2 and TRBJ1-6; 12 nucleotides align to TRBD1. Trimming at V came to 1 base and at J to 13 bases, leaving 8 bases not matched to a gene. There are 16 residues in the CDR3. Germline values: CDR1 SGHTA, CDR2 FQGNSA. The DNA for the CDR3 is TGTGCCAGCAGCTTAGACGGGACAGGGGGCCTTAGGCCCCTCCACTTT. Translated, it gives CASSLDGTGGLRPLHF.

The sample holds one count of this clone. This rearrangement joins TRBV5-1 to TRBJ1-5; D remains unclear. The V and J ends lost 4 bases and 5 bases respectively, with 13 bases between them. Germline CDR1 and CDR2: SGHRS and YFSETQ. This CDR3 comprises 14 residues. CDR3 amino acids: CASSPDSQDQPQHF. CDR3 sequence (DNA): TGCGCCAGCAGCCCAGACTCCCAAGATCAGCCCCAGCATTTT.

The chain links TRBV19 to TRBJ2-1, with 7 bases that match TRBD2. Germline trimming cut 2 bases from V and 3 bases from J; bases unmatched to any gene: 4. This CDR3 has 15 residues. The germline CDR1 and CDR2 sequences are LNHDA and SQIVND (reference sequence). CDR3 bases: TGTGCCAGTAGTATACAAGCGGGGCACTACAATGAGCAGTTCTTC. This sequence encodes CASSIQAGHYNEQFF.

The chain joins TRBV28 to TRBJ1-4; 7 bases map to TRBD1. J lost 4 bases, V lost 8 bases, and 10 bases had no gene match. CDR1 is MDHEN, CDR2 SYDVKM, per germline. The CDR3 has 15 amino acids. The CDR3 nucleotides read TGTGCCAGCGGCCAGGGCGGGACAGTTAATGAAAAACTGTTTTTT. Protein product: CASGQGGTVNEKLFF.

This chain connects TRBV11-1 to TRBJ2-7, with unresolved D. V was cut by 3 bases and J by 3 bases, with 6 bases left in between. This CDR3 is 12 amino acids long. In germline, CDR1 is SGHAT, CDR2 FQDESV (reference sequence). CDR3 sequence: CASSFANYEQYF. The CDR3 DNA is TGTGCCAGCAGCTTTGCGAACTACGAGCAGTACTTC.

The CDR3 region has the DNA TGTGCCAGCAGTGCCGGGACTCACAATGAGCAGTTCTTC. Translated, it gives CASSAGTHNEQFF. The chain couples TRBV2 to TRBJ2-1; a weak D match, TRBD2 (6 bases). Trimming took off 4 bases at V and 5 bases at J, with 9 bases between the two ends. This CDR3 is built from 13 residues. CDR1 is SNHLY, CDR2 FYNNEI, per germline. Full variable domain (remainder filled in from reference TRBV2 and TRBJ2-1): EPEVTQTPSHQVTQMGQEVILRCVPISNHLYFYWYRQILGQKVEFLVSFYNNEISEKSEIFDDQFSVERPDGSNFTLKIRSTKLEDSAMYFCASSAGTHNEQFFGPGTRLTVL.

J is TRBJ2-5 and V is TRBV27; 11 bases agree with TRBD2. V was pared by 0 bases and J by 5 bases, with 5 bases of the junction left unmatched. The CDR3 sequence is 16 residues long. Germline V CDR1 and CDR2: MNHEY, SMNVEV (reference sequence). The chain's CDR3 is CASSLSVASGGETQYF. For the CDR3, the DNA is TGTGCCAGCAGTTTATCGGTCGCTAGCGGGGGGGAGACCCAGTACTTC.

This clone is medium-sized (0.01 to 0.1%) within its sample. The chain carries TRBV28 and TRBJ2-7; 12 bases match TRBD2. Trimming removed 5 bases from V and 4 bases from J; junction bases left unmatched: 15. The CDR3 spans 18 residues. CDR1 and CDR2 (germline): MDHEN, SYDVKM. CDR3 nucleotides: TGTGCCAGCAGTACCAAGATTATGGCGACTAGCGGGAGATACGAGCAGTACTTC. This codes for CASSTKIMATSGRYEQYF.

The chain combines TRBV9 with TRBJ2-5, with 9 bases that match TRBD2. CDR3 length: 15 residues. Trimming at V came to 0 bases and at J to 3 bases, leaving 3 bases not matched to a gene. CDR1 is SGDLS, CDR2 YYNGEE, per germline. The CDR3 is CASSVVPSGEETQYF. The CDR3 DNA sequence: TGTGCCAGCAGCGTAGTACCTAGCGGGGAAGAGACCCAGTACTTC.

The CDR3: CASSTTTAYEQYF. CDR3 coding DNA: TGCGCCAGCAGCACTACGACAGCCTACGAGCAGTACTTC. The chain employs TRBV5-1 and TRBJ2-7; TRBD1 might be the D (5 bases). Per the germline V gene, CDR1 is SGHRS and CDR2 is YFSETQ. The V end lost 4 bases, the J end lost 2 bases, and 10 bases lay between the germline ends. The length of the CDR3 is 13 residues. Filled out from reference TRBV5-1 and TRBJ2-7, the complete variable domain reads KAGVTQTPRYLIKTRGQQVTLSCSPISGHRSVSWYQQTPGQGLQFLFEYFSETQRNKGNFPGRFSGRQFSNSRSEMNVSTLELGDSALYLCASSTTTAYEQYFGPGTRLTVT.

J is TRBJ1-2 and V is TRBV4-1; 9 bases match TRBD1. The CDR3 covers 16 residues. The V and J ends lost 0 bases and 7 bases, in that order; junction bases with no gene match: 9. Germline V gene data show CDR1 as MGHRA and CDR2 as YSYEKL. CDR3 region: CASSQDLDRGNGGYTF. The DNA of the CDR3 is TGCGCCAGCAGCCAAGATCTTGACAGGGGGAATGGTGGCTACACCTTC.